The next 12 T cell receptor beta chains were all read from a single sample in a study of blood T cell repertoires in COVID-19. Using immunoSEQ multiplex PCR, the repertoire was profiled, and TCRdb retains in-frame clones only, with some absent. The profile shows 150,000 to 200,000 clones, around 89% of them singletons. Material: peripheral blood. The receptor source for this set is a man aged 18 to 29 who had recovered from COVID-19.

The chain recombines TRBV4-3 with TRBJ2-2; tentative D call: TRBD2 (6 bases). The CDR3 contains 15 residues. Trimming left V 1 base short and J 8 bases short, with 14 bases between. CDR1 is LGHNA, CDR2 YSLEER, per germline. The CDR3: CASSQVGGVIGELFF. The CDR3 bases are TGCGCCAGCAGCCAAGTTGGCGGGGTGATTGGGGAGCTGTTTTTT.

This chain uses TRBV28 with TRBJ1-5; D perhaps matches TRBD1 (6 bases). CDR1 is MDHEN, CDR2 SYDVKM, per germline. This CDR3 region has 20 residues. Trimming left V 6 bases short and J 0 bases short, with 27 bases between. The chain's CDR3 is CASSSFVIAGVFYSNQPQHF. The CDR3 DNA reads TGTGCCAGCAGCAGTTTTGTCATCGCAGGGGTCTTTTATAGCAATCAGCCCCAGCATTTT. The whole variable domain, remainder taken from reference TRBV28 and TRBJ1-5, is DVKVTQSSRYLVKRTGEKVFLECVQDMDHENMFWYRQDPGLGLRLIYFSYDVKMKEKGDIPEGYSVSREKKERFSLILESASTNQTSMYLCASSSFVIAGVFYSNQPQHFGDGTRLSIL.

This chain uses TRBV3-1 (or the pseudogene TRBV3-2) with TRBJ2-1; 7 bases fit TRBD2. Unmatched junction bases numbered 4, after V lost 4 bases and J lost 10 bases. CDR1 is LGHDT, CDR2 YNNKEL, per germline (reference sequence). The CDR3 length is 12 residues. For the CDR3, the DNA is TGTGCCAGCAGCCTTCACGGGGGGGAGCAGTTCTTC. This translates into CASSLHGGEQFF.

The V gene is TRBV7-2, the J gene TRBJ2-7; TRBD2 aligns across 9 bases. J lost 4 bases, V lost 5 bases, and 12 bases had no gene match. Germline CDR1 is SGHTA and CDR2 is FQGNSA. The CDR3 sequence is 16 residues long. The CDR3 is CASSQAHSGSIYEQYF. For the CDR3, the DNA is TGTGCCAGCAGCCAAGCCCATAGCGGGAGTATTTACGAGCAGTACTTC. The full variable domain, with the rest looked up from reference TRBV7-2 and TRBJ2-7, is GAGVSQSPSNKVTEKGKDVELRCDPISGHTALYWYRQSLGQGLEFLIYFQGNSAPDKSGLPSDRFSAERTGGSVSTLTIQRTQQEDSAVYLCASSQAHSGSIYEQYFGPGTRLTVT.

CDR3: CASSRDSYNEKLFF. In nucleotides, the CDR3 is TGCGCCAGCAGTCGGGACAGCTATAATGAAAAACTGTTTTTT. The V and J genes are TRBV5-1 and TRBJ1-4; 7 bases line up with TRBD1. The CDR3 covers 14 residues. V dropped 5 bases and J dropped 4; count of bases not matched to a gene: 5. Germline V gene sequence: CDR1 SGHRS, CDR2 YFSETQ.

The chain joins TRBV30 to TRBJ2-1; 12 nucleotides match TRBD2. This CDR3 spans 18 amino acids. V gave up 1 base and J gave up 4 bases; unmatched junction bases: 11. Germline CDR1 GTSNPN, CDR2 SVGIG (reference sequence). CDR3 amino acids: CAWSETSGSRVRYNEQFF. The CDR3 region has the DNA TGTGCCTGGAGTGAGACTAGCGGGAGTCGGGTCAGGTACAATGAGCAGTTCTTC.

The genes are TRBV28 and TRBJ2-7; D is possibly TRBD1 (6 bases). Germline lookup yields CDR1 MDHEN and CDR2 SYDVKM. The CDR3 sequence is 14 residues long. The V end was cut by 8 bases, the J end by 2 bases, with 16 bases between. The CDR3 here is CASGQQGITYEQYF. The DNA of the CDR3 is TGTGCCAGCGGGCAACAGGGAATTACCTACGAGCAGTACTTC.

V and J are TRBV5-6 and TRBJ1-5; maybe TRBD1 (6 bases). From germline, CDR1 is SGHDT and CDR2 YYEEEE. The CDR3 contains 16 residues. Trimming left V 4 bases short and J 3 bases short, with 17 bases between. CDR3 sequence reads: CASSQQGHGFNQPQHF. The CDR3 nucleotides are TGTGCCAGCAGCCAACAGGGACACGGGTTCAATCAGCCCCAGCATTTT.

CDR3 DNA sequence: TGTGCCAGCAGTAAGCAACCGGGACAGGGGTCCTACGAGCAGTACTTC. Its translation: CASSKQPGQGSYEQYF. The rearrangement joins TRBV6-2 or TRBV6-3 to TRBJ2-7; 10 bases match TRBD1. V shed 5 bases, J shed 1 base, and the junction held 8 bases outside the gene matches. Looked up from germline, CDR1 is MNHEY and CDR2 is SVGEGT. This CDR3 contains 16 residues.

The chain recombines TRBV10-1 with TRBJ2-7; 8 bases match TRBD1. This CDR3 comprises 17 residues. V was pared by 0 bases and J by 3 bases, with 10 bases of the junction left unmatched. The germline V gene encodes CDR1 WNHNN and CDR2 SYGVQD (reference sequence). CDR3 loop: CASSESCARGRVYEQYF. As DNA, the CDR3 is TGCGCCAGCAGTGAGTCGTGTGCCAGGGGGCGCGTCTACGAGCAGTACTTC.

The chain combines TRBV5-4 with TRBJ1-2, with 8 bases aligning to TRBD1. In germline, CDR1 is SGHNT, CDR2 YYREEE (reference sequence). The CDR3 has 15 residues. J lost 3 bases, V lost 0 bases, and 4 bases had no gene match. The CDR3 spells CASSLGGQVYYGYTF. The DNA of the CDR3 is TGTGCCAGCAGCTTGGGGGGACAGGTCTACTATGGCTACACCTTC.

The genes are TRBV18 and TRBJ1-1; 7 bases align to TRBD1. There are 13 residues in the CDR3. Losses at the gene ends were 9 bases for V and 1 base for J; bases not matched to a gene: 5. Germline V gene lookup returns CDR1 KGHSH and CDR2 LQKENI. The CDR3 DNA sequence: TGTGCCAGTTCCGACAGGGCGAACACTGAAGCTTTCTTT. It specifies CASSDRANTEAFF.